These 11 T cell receptor beta chains came from one sample sequenced in a study of Ad26.COV2.S vaccination and SARS-CoV-2 variants. Assay: immunoSEQ multiplex PCR; the TCRdb copy retains only in-frame clones and omits some. The sample records roughly 150,000 clones, more than 80% being singletons. The source was peripheral blood, collected after recovery from COVID-19. These TCRs come from a human donor who had recovered from COVID-19.

This clone was seen only a few times. The V call is TRBV28, the J call TRBJ1-6, with TRBD1 identical over 7 bases. Germline CDR1 and CDR2: MDHEN and SYDVKM. V gave up 2 bases and J gave up 7 bases; unmatched junction bases: 5. The CDR3 has 15 amino acids. This chain's CDR3 is CASSLTGAGNSPLHF. CDR3 coding DNA: TGTGCCAGCAGTTTAACAGGGGCAGGGAATTCACCCCTCCACTTT.

The chain has TRBV4-3 and TRBJ1-5; TRBD1 is a possible D gene (5 bases). This CDR3 region has 15 residues. Germline V lookup: CDR1 LGHNA, CDR2 YSLEER. V lost 0 bases and J 5 bases, leaving 11 bases between the germline ends. The CDR3 nucleotides are TGCGCCAGCAGCCAAGATAGGACAATTTATCAGCCCCAGCATTTT. It is translated as CASSQDRTIYQPQHF.

The J gene is TRBJ2-1, the V gene TRBV19; tentatively, D is TRBD1 or TRBD2 (6 bases each). V dropped 3 bases and J dropped 7 bases, with 10 bases sitting between them. This CDR3 has 13 amino acids. CDR1 is LNHDA and CDR2 is SQIVND in the germline V gene (reference sequence). This CDR3 reads CASSIGGGNEQFF. Written as DNA, the CDR3 is TGTGCCAGTAGTATCGGAGGGGGGAATGAGCAGTTCTTC.

This chain connects TRBV5-1 to TRBJ1-3; unclear D gene. Germline lookup yields CDR1 SGHRS and CDR2 YFSETQ. This CDR3 has 16 residues. V gave up 2 bases and J gave up 2 bases, with 14 bases separating them. CDR3: CASSFDVGRTGNTIYF. DNA of the CDR3: TGCGCCAGCAGCTTCGATGTCGGGAGAACTGGAAACACCATATATTTT.

V and J are TRBV4-3 and TRBJ1-6, with D maybe TRBD1 (5 bases). Trimming took 1 base from V and 10 from J, leaving 14 bases between them. Germline-derived CDR1 and CDR2 are LGHNA and YSLEER. CDR3 length: 15 residues. CDR3 protein: CASSQGSSGESPLHF. CDR3 nucleotide sequence: TGCGCCAGCAGCCAAGGATCGTCGGGGGAATCACCCCTCCACTTT.

The chain joins TRBV28 to TRBJ1-2, with a tentative D call TRBD1 (5 bases). Germline values: CDR1 MDHEN, CDR2 SYDVKM. Trimming took 2 bases from V and 4 from J, leaving 20 bases between them. The CDR3 is made up of 17 amino acids. This CDR3 is CASSLSMRQKNFYGYTF. In DNA, the CDR3 is TGTGCCAGCAGTTTAAGTATGAGACAGAAGAACTTCTATGGCTACACCTTC.

This chain uses TRBV15 with TRBJ1-1; 11 positions agree with TRBD1. Germline-derived CDR1 and CDR2 are LNHNV and YYDKDF (reference sequence). The CDR3 loop spans 16 amino acids. Germline trimming cut 0 bases from V and 6 bases from J; bases unmatched to any gene: 6. The CDR3: CATSRDLGQGAAEAFF. The CDR3 DNA reads TGTGCCACCAGCAGAGACCTCGGACAGGGGGCGGCTGAAGCTTTCTTT. Full variable domain (outside the CDR3, taken from reference TRBV15 and TRBJ1-1): DAMVIQNPRYQVTQFGKPVTLSCSQTLNHNVMYWYQQKSSQAPKLLFHYYDKDFNNEADTPDNFQSRRPNTSFCFLDIRSPGLGDTAMYLCATSRDLGQGAAEAFFGQGTRLTVV.

This clone occurred a few times. The rearrangement uses TRBV18 and TRBJ1-2, with D hard to call. The CDR3 has 13 residues. Germline V gene sequence: CDR1 KGHSH, CDR2 LQKENI. Trimming shortened V by 3 bases and J by 4 bases, and 9 bases separated the two germline ends. The CDR3 reads CASSPREIYGYTF. CDR3 DNA sequence: TGTGCCAGCTCACCTCGGGAAATCTATGGCTACACCTTC.

The rearrangement uses TRBV2 and TRBJ1-2; D possibly corresponds to TRBD1 (6 bases). The CDR3 contains 13 residues. V lost 6 bases, J lost 1 base, and 9 bases lay in between. In germline, CDR1 is SNHLY, CDR2 FYNNEI. The CDR3 coding sequence is TGTGCCAGCAGAAGGACAGATAACTATGGCTACACCTTC. Translating gives CASRRTDNYGYTF.

The chain links TRBV6-4 to TRBJ2-4; either TRBD1 or TRBD2 may supply D (5 bases each). Per the germline V gene, CDR1 is MRHNA and CDR2 is SNTAGT. Trimming took 0 bases from V and 12 from J, leaving 9 bases between them. The CDR3 length is 12 residues. CDR3 sequence: CASSDSTGAQYF. CDR3 DNA sequence: TGTGCCAGCAGTGACTCGACCGGGGCTCAGTACTTC.

This clone has a single count. The CDR3 sequence: CASLWDRVQDTQYF. The DNA for the CDR3 is TGTGCCAGCTTGTGGGACAGGGTTCAAGATACGCAGTATTTT. The chain couples TRBV5-5 to TRBJ2-3, with TRBD1 matching over 9 bases. This CDR3 is built from 14 residues. J gave up 5 bases and V 7 bases, and 8 bases lay outside the gene matches. The germline V gene encodes CDR1 SGHKS and CDR2 YYEKEE (reference sequence).